This TCR beta chain was sequenced for a study of blood T cells in healthy people across ages. Only a few counts were recorded for this clonotype. Donors were systemically healthy Caucasian individuals from Russia aged about 6 to 95 years. A second PCR of 7 to 11 cycles used a sample-barcoded 5' primer and a J-beta primer mix. TCRdb processed the 5' RACE reads anew with MiXCR; each CDR3 protein has one entry. In the table there are some 1,500,000 distinct CDR3 sequences, roughly 43% of which are singletons. The sample was blood. The TCR sequence derives from a woman aged 18-29 years in good health.

The CDR3 nucleotides are TGTGCCAGCAGTTTGGGGGGGAGGATACTAGAAGCTTTCTTT. It is translated as CASSLGGRILEAFF. The V and J genes are TRBV28 and TRBJ1-1; possibly TRBD1 for D (5 bases). This CDR3 spans 14 amino acids. The germline CDR1 and CDR2 sequences are MDHEN and SYDVKM. V was clipped by 3 bases and J by 8 bases, with 16 bases between them.